The 26 T cell receptor beta chains below were found in one sample sequenced in a study of vaccination effects on CD4 cells after COVID-19. No antigen has been assigned to these receptors. Cultured cells yielded isolated CD4+ T cells after 10 to 11 days. Subjects were given two BNT162b2 or mRNA-1273 vaccine doses. Profiling relied on immunoSEQ multiplex PCR, and the TCRdb table lists in-frame clones only, not all of them. The profile covers about 45,000 clones, with approximately 70% appearing a single time and 9% to 10% taken by the ten largest. The material was CD4+ T cells from PBMCs cultured without peptide, obtained after COVID-19 vaccination. The receptor source for this set is a human donor who received a COVID-19 vaccine.

V is TRBV6-5 and J is TRBJ2-7; D is unclear. V lost 5 bases and J 5 bases, leaving 13 bases between the germline ends. Germline CDR1 and CDR2: MNHEY and SVGAGI. The CDR3 has 13 residues. CDR3 bases: TGTGCCAGCAGTCCATATCTTTTCGACGAGCAGTACTTC. This codes for CASSPYLFDEQYF.

This chain uses TRBV5-1 with TRBJ2-1; the match to TRBD1 covers 9 bases. The V segment lost 0 bases and the J segment 2 bases; nucleotides outside the gene matches: 0. Germline lookup yields CDR1 SGHRS and CDR2 YFSETQ. The CDR3 consists of 15 residues. The CDR3 coding sequence is TGCGCCAGCAGCTTGGGGGACAGGGCCTACAATGAGCAGTTCTTC. Its translation is CASSLGDRAYNEQFF.

The chain couples TRBV11-3 to TRBJ2-5; maybe TRBD2 (5 bases). The CDR3 is 14 amino acids. V dropped 5 bases and J dropped 2 bases, with 12 bases sitting between them. Germline CDR1 is SGHNT and CDR2 is YENEEA. CDR3: CASSGDRDQETQYF. As DNA, the CDR3 is TGTGCCAGCAGCGGAGACCGGGATCAAGAGACCCAGTACTTC. Full variable domain (rest looked up from reference TRBV11-3 and TRBJ2-5): EAGVVQSPRYKIIEKKQPVAFWCNPISGHNTLYWYLQNLGQGPELLIRYENEEAVDDSQLPKDRFSAERLKGVDSTLKIQPAELGDSAVYLCASSGDRDQETQYFGPGTRLLVL.

This clone was seen a few times. This sequence joins TRBV11-3 and TRBJ2-1; the match to TRBD1 covers 7 bases. The CDR3 runs 16 residues. In germline, CDR1 is SGHNT, CDR2 YENEEA. Trimming took 0 bases from V and 8 from J; bases not matched to a gene: 10. Written as DNA, the CDR3 is TGTGCCAGCAGCTTAGAAGTGACAGGGAGCGGCGATGAGCAGTTCTTC. Translated, it gives CASSLEVTGSGDEQFF. The full variable domain, in which reference TRBV11-3 and TRBJ2-1 provide the parts outside the CDR3, is EAGVVQSPRYKIIEKKQPVAFWCNPISGHNTLYWYLQNLGQGPELLIRYENEEAVDDSQLPKDRFSAERLKGVDSTLKIQPAELGDSAVYLCASSLEVTGSGDEQFFGPGTRLTVL.

This clone was observed a handful of times. This sequence joins TRBV5-1 and TRBJ1-6, with 8 bases lining up with TRBD1. The germline V gene encodes CDR1 SGHRS and CDR2 YFSETQ. J lost 9 bases, V lost 5 bases, and 7 bases had no gene match. The CDR3 has 14 amino acids. CDR3 region: CASRDSGGASPLHF. CDR3 sequence (DNA): TGCGCCAGCAGGGACTCAGGGGGCGCTTCACCCCTCCACTTT.

V and J are TRBV5-4 and TRBJ2-5; TRBD1 aligns across 9 bases. Germline CDR1 SGHNT, CDR2 YYREEE (reference sequence). The CDR3 is made up of 14 amino acids. V lost 4 bases and J lost 4; bases outside the gene matches: 5. The CDR3 DNA reads TGTGCCAGCAGCGTAACAGGGGGCGCAGAGACCCAGTACTTC. Translation gives CASSVTGGAETQYF.

The chain carries TRBV5-4 and TRBJ1-2; D is unresolved. V was cut by 0 bases and J by 6 bases, with 12 bases left in between. Looked up from germline, CDR1 is SGHNT and CDR2 is YYREEE (reference sequence). CDR3 length equals 14 residues. Here the CDR3 DNA reads TGTGCCAGCAGCTTGGAGCAGGAGGTCAATGGCTACACCTTC. It codes for CASSLEQEVNGYTF.

The J gene is TRBJ1-4, the V gene TRBV6-2 or TRBV6-3, with D hard to call. The germline gives CDR1 MNHEY, CDR2 SVGEGT. CDR3 length: 13 amino acids. Trimming shortened V by 1 base and J by 6 bases, and 6 bases separated the two germline ends. The DNA for the CDR3 is TGTGCCAGCAGTTACTTGGAGGATGAAAAACTGTTTTTT. Protein product: CASSYLEDEKLFF.

The chain has TRBV18 and TRBJ1-2, with D possibly being TRBD1 (5 bases). This CDR3 spans 17 amino acids. In germline, CDR1 is KGHSH, CDR2 LQKENI. The ends were cut back, 2 bases at V and 2 bases at J, with 18 bases in the middle. CDR3 loop: CASSPFPGQGENYGYTF. The DNA for the CDR3 is TGTGCCAGCTCACCATTTCCAGGCCAGGGAGAGAACTATGGCTACACCTTC.

V gene TRBV10-3 combines with J gene TRBJ2-7; the match to TRBD1 covers 8 bases. The J segment lost 6 bases and the V segment lost 6 bases, leaving 7 bases of the junction unmatched. The length of the CDR3 is 13 residues. CDR1 is ENHRY, CDR2 SYGVKD, per germline. CDR3 nucleotides: TGTGCCATCAGCGAAGGACAGGGCGGCGAGCAGTACTTC. Amino acid sequence: CAISEGQGGEQYF.

The V call is TRBV3-1 (or the pseudogene TRBV3-2), the J call TRBJ2-1, with 10 bases aligning to TRBD2. The CDR3 runs 15 residues. The germline V gene encodes CDR1 LGHDT and CDR2 YNNKEL (reference sequence). V was pared by 0 bases and J by 12 bases, with 8 bases of the junction left unmatched. Here the CDR3 DNA reads TGTGCCAGCAGCCAAGATATTGGGAGCGGGAGGGGGCAGTTCTTC. The encoded protein is CASSQDIGSGRGQFF.

J is TRBJ1-5 and V is TRBV6-5; perhaps TRBD1 as D (6 bases). V lost 6 bases and J lost 2, with 14 bases in between. CDR1 and CDR2 from the germline V gene are MNHEY and SVGAGI. This CDR3 spans 15 amino acids. The CDR3 coding sequence is TGTGCCAGCAGGGCACCAGGGGTCGGCAATCAGCCCCAGCATTTT. This translates into CASRAPGVGNQPQHF.

This rearrangement joins TRBV27 to TRBJ2-1; the D is unclear. The V end was cut by 3 bases, the J end by 2 bases, with 11 bases between. The germline V gene encodes CDR1 MNHEY and CDR2 SMNVEV (reference sequence). The CDR3 length is 15 residues. The CDR3 region is CASSLVSEPYNEQFF. CDR3 coding DNA: TGTGCCAGCAGTTTGGTGAGTGAGCCCTACAATGAGCAGTTCTTC.

The chain has TRBV5-1 and TRBJ2-2; 7 nucleotides match TRBD2. Germline V gives CDR1 SGHRS, CDR2 YFSETQ. J was trimmed by 5 bases and V by 1 base; bases with no gene match: 5. This CDR3 has 15 residues. CDR3 sequence: CASSLTSAQTGELFF. The CDR3 DNA reads as TGCGCCAGCAGCTTGACTAGCGCTCAGACCGGGGAGCTGTTTTTT.

V usage is TRBV5-1 and J usage is TRBJ2-1; D call uncertain. Germline V gene lookup returns CDR1 SGHRS and CDR2 YFSETQ. V was shortened by 4 bases and J by 0 bases, with 11 bases between the two germline ends. The CDR3 runs to 15 residues. The CDR3 region is CASSTQANSYNEQFF. The CDR3, as DNA: TGCGCCAGCAGCACGCAAGCGAACTCCTACAATGAGCAGTTCTTC.

With regard to this clone: This specimen includes other DNA sequences encoding the same CDR3. The CDR3 DNA sequence: TGTGCCAGCAGTTACGACAGGTCCTATGGCTACACCTTC. Translating gives CASSYDRSYGYTF. This chain joins TRBV6-5 and TRBJ1-2; possible D gene TRBD1, 6 bases. V was clipped by 2 bases and J by 4 bases, with 8 bases between them. Germline-derived CDR1 and CDR2 are MNHEY and SVGAGI. The CDR3 is 13 amino acids.

This sequence joins TRBV15 and TRBJ2-7, with D tentatively TRBD1 or TRBD2 (5 bases each). Germline CDR1 and CDR2: LNHNV and YYDKDF (reference sequence). There are 15 residues in the CDR3. V was shortened by 3 bases and J by 5 bases, with 17 bases between the two germline ends. CDR3 residues: CATSSRGGKEDEQYF. CDR3 DNA sequence: TGTGCCACCAGCAGCCGTGGGGGAAAAGAGGACGAGCAGTACTTC.

In this sample, this clone turned up once. The chain recombines TRBV5-1 with TRBJ1-3; 8 bases are a match to TRBD1. CDR3 size: 16 residues. Germline assignment: CDR1 SGHRS and CDR2 YFSETQ. V gave up 6 bases and J gave up 4 bases; unmatched junction bases: 12. The CDR3 region is CASKQGGLSGGNTIYF. CDR3 DNA sequence: TGCGCCAGCAAACAGGGGGGCCTCTCTGGGGGAAACACCATATATTTT.

The chain joins TRBV6-1 to TRBJ1-2; D is uncertain. This CDR3 is 12 amino acids long. Germline V gene lookup returns CDR1 MNHNS and CDR2 SASEGT. V was trimmed by 3 bases and J by 7 bases, leaving 9 bases between them. DNA of the CDR3: TGTGCCAGCAGTGATTCTGGGTTTGGCTACACCTTC. It codes for CASSDSGFGYTF.

This chain links TRBV6-6 with TRBJ2-3, with unresolved D. Trimming shortened V by 7 bases and J by 0 bases, and 11 bases separated the two germline ends. Germline V gene data show CDR1 as MNHNY and CDR2 as SVGAGI (reference sequence). The CDR3 covers 14 residues. The CDR3 sequence: CASTQRRSTDTQYF. The CDR3 DNA is TGTGCCAGCACACAGAGGCGGAGCACAGATACGCAGTATTTT.

The chain joins TRBV6-4 to TRBJ1-5; 8 nucleotides align to TRBD1. The junction had 0 bases not matched to a gene; V was cut back by 3 bases and J by 2 bases. The CDR3 covers 14 residues. Germline CDR1 MRHNA, CDR2 SNTAGT. The CDR3 here is CASSETGGNQPQHF. DNA of the CDR3: TGTGCCAGCAGTGAGACAGGGGGCAATCAGCCCCAGCATTTT.

The chain joins TRBV6-6 to TRBJ1-2; D gene unclear. V lost 2 bases, J lost 4 bases, and 11 bases lay in between. The germline V gene has CDR1 MNHNY and CDR2 SVGAGI (reference sequence). The CDR3 has 14 amino acids. DNA for the CDR3: TGTGCCAGCAGTTACCCGGAGGGCCCCTATGGCTACACCTTC. It encodes CASSYPEGPYGYTF.

This rearrangement joins TRBV6-1 to TRBJ2-7; tentatively, D is TRBD1 or TRBD2 (5 bases each). V was trimmed by 3 bases and J by 7 bases, leaving 22 bases between them. Germline V CDR1 and CDR2: MNHNS, SASEGT. This CDR3 has 16 residues. The CDR3 bases are TGTGCCAGCAGTGAGGCCATGGGACCCACGGGCGGGGAGCAGTACTTC. The encoded protein is CASSEAMGPTGGEQYF.

The gene calls are TRBV3-1 (or the pseudogene TRBV3-2) and TRBJ2-3, with D maybe TRBD2 (5 bases). V was cut by 2 bases and J by 4 bases, with 13 bases left in between. The CDR3 is 15 residues long. Germline V gives CDR1 LGHDT, CDR2 YNNKEL (reference sequence). In DNA, the CDR3 is TGTGCCAGCAGCCAACAGTATCTAGCCGCAGATACGCAGTATTTT. This translates into CASSQQYLAADTQYF.

This clone was seen a few times. This chain links TRBV27 with TRBJ2-7, with 7 bases lining up with TRBD1. Germline CDR1 reads MNHEY; CDR2 reads SMNVEV (reference sequence). Trimming removed 8 bases from V and 2 bases from J; junction bases left unmatched: 6. The CDR3 is made up of 13 amino acids. The DNA for the CDR3 is TGTGCCAGCGGACAGGACGTAACCTACGAGCAGTACTTC. Translated, it gives CASGQDVTYEQYF.

There are a few counts of this clone. The chain recombines TRBV11-3 with TRBJ2-5, with 12 bases identical to TRBD2. The germline V gene has CDR1 SGHNT and CDR2 YENEEA. Trimming at V came to 5 bases and at J to 5 bases, leaving 6 bases not matched to a gene. CDR3 length: 15 amino acids. The CDR3 protein is CASSPSSGGGETQYF. As DNA, the CDR3 is TGTGCCAGCAGCCCATCTAGCGGGGGGGGTGAGACCCAGTACTTC. The whole variable domain, remainder taken from reference TRBV11-3 and TRBJ2-5, is EAGVVQSPRYKIIEKKQPVAFWCNPISGHNTLYWYLQNLGQGPELLIRYENEEAVDDSQLPKDRFSAERLKGVDSTLKIQPAELGDSAVYLCASSPSSGGGETQYFGPGTRLLVL.